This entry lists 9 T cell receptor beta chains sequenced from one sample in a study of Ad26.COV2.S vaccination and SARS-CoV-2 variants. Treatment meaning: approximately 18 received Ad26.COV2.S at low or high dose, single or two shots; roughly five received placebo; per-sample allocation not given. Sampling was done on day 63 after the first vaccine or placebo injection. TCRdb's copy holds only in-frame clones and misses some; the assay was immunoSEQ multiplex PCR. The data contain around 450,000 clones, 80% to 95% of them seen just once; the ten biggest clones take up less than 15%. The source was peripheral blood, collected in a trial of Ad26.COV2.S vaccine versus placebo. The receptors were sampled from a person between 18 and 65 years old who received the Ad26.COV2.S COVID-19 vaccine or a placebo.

The chain's CDR3 is CASSPEGSYNSPLHF. The CDR3 nucleotides read TGTGCCAGCTCACCTGAAGGCTCCTATAATTCACCCCTCCACTTT. The V gene is TRBV18, the J gene TRBJ1-6; D is unclear. This CDR3 is 15 amino acids long. V gave up 3 bases and J gave up 0 bases, with 6 bases separating them. The germline CDR1 and CDR2 sequences are KGHSH and LQKENI.

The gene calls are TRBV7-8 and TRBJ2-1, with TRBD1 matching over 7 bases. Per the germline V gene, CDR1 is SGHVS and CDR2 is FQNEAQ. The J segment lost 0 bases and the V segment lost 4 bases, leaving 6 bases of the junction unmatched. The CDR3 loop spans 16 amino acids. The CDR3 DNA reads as TGTGCCAGCAGCTCACCGGGACAGCGCTCCTACAATGAGCAGTTCTTC. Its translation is CASSSPGQRSYNEQFF.

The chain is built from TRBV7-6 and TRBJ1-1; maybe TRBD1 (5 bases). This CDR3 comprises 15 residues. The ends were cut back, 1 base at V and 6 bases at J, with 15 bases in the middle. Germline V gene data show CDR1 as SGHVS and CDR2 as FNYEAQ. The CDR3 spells CASSLGEGQGAEAFF. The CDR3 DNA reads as TGTGCCAGCAGCTTAGGCGAGGGGCAGGGCGCTGAAGCTTTCTTT. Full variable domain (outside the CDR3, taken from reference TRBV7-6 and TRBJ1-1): GAGVSQSPRYKVTKRGQDVALRCDPISGHVSLYWYRQALGQGPEFLTYFNYEAQQDKSGLPNDRFSAERPEGSISTLTIQRTEQRDSAMYRCASSLGEGQGAEAFFGQGTRLTVV.

The chain's CDR3 is CASISGQGSTDTQYF. The DNA of the CDR3 is TGTGCCAGCATCTCGGGACAGGGGTCCACAGATACGCAGTATTTT. The chain recombines TRBV28 with TRBJ2-3; TRBD1 aligns across 10 bases. Looked up from germline, CDR1 is MDHEN and CDR2 is SYDVKM. V trimming: 7 bases; J trimming: 2 bases; junction bases outside the gene matches: 6. This CDR3 has 15 residues.

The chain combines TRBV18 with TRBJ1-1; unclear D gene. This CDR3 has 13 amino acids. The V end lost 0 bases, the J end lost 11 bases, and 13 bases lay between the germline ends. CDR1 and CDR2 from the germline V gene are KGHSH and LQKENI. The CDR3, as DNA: TGTGCCAGCTCACCACCAAACCTGGCGCAGGCTTTCTTT. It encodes CASSPPNLAQAFF.

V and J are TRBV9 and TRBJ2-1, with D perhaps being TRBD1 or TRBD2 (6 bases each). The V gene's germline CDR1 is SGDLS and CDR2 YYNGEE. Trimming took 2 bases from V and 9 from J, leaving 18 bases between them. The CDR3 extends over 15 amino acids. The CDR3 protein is CASSVTGRSASEQFF. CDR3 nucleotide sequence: TGTGCCAGCAGCGTTACAGGGAGGTCCGCCAGTGAGCAGTTCTTC. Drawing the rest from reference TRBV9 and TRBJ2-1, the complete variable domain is DSGVTQTPKHLITATGQRVTLRCSPRSGDLSVYWYQQSLDQGLQFLIQYYNGEERAKGNILERFSAQQFPDLHSELNLSSLELGDSALYFCASSVTGRSASEQFFGPGTRLTVL.

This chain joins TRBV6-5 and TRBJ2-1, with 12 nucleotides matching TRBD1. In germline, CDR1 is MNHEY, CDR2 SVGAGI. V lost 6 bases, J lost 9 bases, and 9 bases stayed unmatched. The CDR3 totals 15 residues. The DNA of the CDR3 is TGTGCCAGCAGCTCTGCCGGGACAGGGGGCCTTGAGCAGTTCTTC. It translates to CASSSAGTGGLEQFF.

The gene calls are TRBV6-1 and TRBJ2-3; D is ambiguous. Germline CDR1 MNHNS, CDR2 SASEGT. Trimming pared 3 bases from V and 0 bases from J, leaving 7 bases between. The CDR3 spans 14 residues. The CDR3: CASSENPSTDTQYF. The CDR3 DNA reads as TGTGCCAGCAGTGAGAATCCTAGCACAGATACGCAGTATTTT.

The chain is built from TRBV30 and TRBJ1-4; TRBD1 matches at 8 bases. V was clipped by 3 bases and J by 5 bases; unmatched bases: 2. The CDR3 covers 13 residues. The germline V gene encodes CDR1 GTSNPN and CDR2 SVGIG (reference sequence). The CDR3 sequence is CAWRDRVNEKLFF. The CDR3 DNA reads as TGTGCCTGGAGGGACAGGGTGAATGAAAAACTGTTTTTT.